These 14 T cell receptor beta chains were all obtained from the same sample, sequenced in a study of response to subunit inactivated influenza vaccine. TCRdb re-analysed the RT-PCR reads in MiXCR, keeping a single row per CDR3 protein. This sample has around 480,000 distinct CDR3 sequences; approximately 11% occur once, and the top ten carry 9.5% to 15%. Source: PBMCs from blood, taken roughly 6 weeks after vaccination. The receptor set was obtained from a man aged 45 to 65 who received an inactivated influenza vaccine.

This chain joins TRBV7-9 and TRBJ2-1; 7 bases match TRBD1. This CDR3 region has 15 residues. The germline V gene encodes CDR1 SEHNR and CDR2 FQNEAQ (reference sequence). V dropped 5 bases and J dropped 5; count of bases not matched to a gene: 9. The CDR3 DNA reads as TGTGCCAGCAGCGTTCGACAGGGATGGAACAATGAGCAGTTCTTC. Translation: CASSVRQGWNNEQFF.

This clonotype was found a few times. The chain links TRBV6-5 to TRBJ2-5; 9 positions match TRBD1. The CDR3 has 16 residues. In germline, CDR1 is MNHEY, CDR2 SVGAGI. Trimming cost V 0 bases and J 2 bases; bases outside gene matches: 4. DNA for the CDR3: TGTGCCAGCAGTTACTCAGGGACAGGGATTCAAGAGACCCAGTACTTC. It is translated as CASSYSGTGIQETQYF.

This clonotype occurred a few times. The V call is TRBV4-1, the J call TRBJ2-2, with unresolved D. V dropped 0 bases and J dropped 6 bases, with 5 bases sitting between them. Germline-derived CDR1 and CDR2 are MGHRA and YSYEKL. This CDR3 contains 13 residues. The CDR3 protein is CASSQDSSGELFF. CDR3 coding DNA: TGCGCCAGCAGCCAAGATTCGTCCGGGGAGCTGTTTTTT.

V usage is TRBV5-6 and J usage is TRBJ1-4; tentatively, D is TRBD1 (5 bases). The germline V gene encodes CDR1 SGHDT and CDR2 YYEEEE. The CDR3 spans 15 residues. The V end lost 1 base, the J end lost 10 bases, and 17 bases lay between the germline ends. The CDR3 bases are TGTGCCAGCAGCTTGAGGGTCGAGGGGCGCGGAAAACTGTTTTTT. Its protein is CASSLRVEGRGKLFF.

This clonotype occurred many times. V gene TRBV10-3 combines with J gene TRBJ2-6; 12 nucleotides agree with TRBD2. CDR1 and CDR2 (germline): ENHRY, SYGVKD. V shed 4 bases, J shed 0 bases, and the junction held 1 base outside the gene matches. The length of the CDR3 is 17 residues. This CDR3 reads CAISATSGSSGANVLTF. In nucleotides, the CDR3 is TGTGCCATCAGTGCGACTAGCGGGAGCTCTGGGGCCAACGTCCTGACTTTC.

This clonotype has just a few counts. The V gene is TRBV11-3, the J gene TRBJ2-5; 7 bases match TRBD2. Per germline, CDR1 SGHNT and CDR2 YENEEA. The ends lost 3 bases at V and 0 bases at J; junction bases unmatched: 4. The CDR3 spans 15 residues. The CDR3: CASSFKSGDQETQYF. CDR3 nucleotide sequence: TGTGCCAGCAGCTTCAAGAGCGGGGACCAAGAGACCCAGTACTTC.

This clonotype appeared a few times. This rearrangement joins TRBV12-3 or TRBV12-4 to TRBJ1-1, with D possibly matching TRBD1 (6 bases). This CDR3 spans 14 amino acids. Trimming shortened V by 6 bases and J by 1 base, and 12 bases separated the two germline ends. DNA of the CDR3: TGTGCCAGCAGGGGAGGGACACGGAACACTGAAGCTTTCTTT. Translation gives CASRGGTRNTEAFF.

This clonotype was observed many times. The chain has TRBV12-3 or TRBV12-4 and TRBJ2-7; TRBD2 agrees at 10 bases. V was clipped by 5 bases and J by 3 bases; unmatched bases: 10. The CDR3 consists of 16 residues. The CDR3, as DNA: TGTGCCAGCAGTCCGGGACTAGCGCTAACTGGCTACGAGCAGTACTTC. Translation gives CASSPGLALTGYEQYF.

This clonotype was observed at least ten times. The rearrangement uses TRBV7-2 and TRBJ1-5; a possible D gene is TRBD1 (5 bases). V gave up 8 bases and J gave up 0 bases, with 17 bases separating them. Germline V gives CDR1 SGHTA, CDR2 FQGNSA. CDR3 size: 16 residues. DNA of the CDR3: TGTGCCAGCCCCCCGGGACGCGGAAATAGCAATCAGCCCCAGCATTTT. Amino acids: CASPPGRGNSNQPQHF.

There are a few counts of this clonotype. V gene TRBV3-1 combines with J gene TRBJ2-7, with TRBD1 matching over 7 bases. Trimming removed 4 bases from V and 3 bases from J; junction bases left unmatched: 6. CDR3 length: 14 amino acids. Germline lookup yields CDR1 LGHDT and CDR2 YNNKEL (reference sequence). CDR3 DNA: TGTGCCAGCAGCCGACAGGGAGCTAACTACGAGCAGTACTTC. Its protein is CASSRQGANYEQYF.

At least ten counts were recorded for this clonotype. The rearrangement joins TRBV6-1 to TRBJ2-1; 11 positions agree with TRBD2. Germline V lookup: CDR1 MNHNS, CDR2 SASEGT. The trim removed 6 bases at V and 4 bases at J, leaving 8 bases unmatched. The CDR3 is 16 amino acids. CDR3 coding DNA: TGTGCCAGCAGCCCGGCCGGGACTAGCGGATACAATGAGCAGTTCTTC. Protein sequence: CASSPAGTSGYNEQFF.

The chain combines TRBV6-5 with TRBJ1-2, with a possible D match to TRBD1 (5 bases). The CDR3 covers 15 residues. V lost 6 bases and J lost 8, with 22 bases in between. Germline assignment: CDR1 MNHEY and CDR2 SVGAGI. CDR3 in amino acids: CASSLSRGGRLGYTF. CDR3 DNA: TGTGCCAGCAGCCTTTCTAGGGGCGGGCGCTTAGGCTACACCTTC.

The chain couples TRBV6-2 or TRBV6-3 to TRBJ1-4; D unclear. This CDR3 comprises 13 residues. Deletions cut 3 bases from V and 14 bases from J, with 16 bases between. Per the germline V gene, CDR1 is MNHEY and CDR2 is SVGEGT. The CDR3 sequence is CASSYFGGQSLFF. CDR3 in DNA: TGTGCCAGCAGTTATTTTGGAGGGCAATCGCTGTTTTTT.

This clonotype has at least ten counts. This CDR3 reads CSVSRDMNTEAFF. The CDR3 DNA reads as TGCAGCGTAAGCAGGGACATGAACACTGAAGCTTTCTTT. The chain carries TRBV29-1 and TRBJ1-1; a weak D match, TRBD1 (6 bases). This CDR3 region has 13 residues. CDR1 is SQVTM, CDR2 ANQGSEA, per germline. Trimming shortened V by 6 bases and J by 0 bases, and 11 bases separated the two germline ends.